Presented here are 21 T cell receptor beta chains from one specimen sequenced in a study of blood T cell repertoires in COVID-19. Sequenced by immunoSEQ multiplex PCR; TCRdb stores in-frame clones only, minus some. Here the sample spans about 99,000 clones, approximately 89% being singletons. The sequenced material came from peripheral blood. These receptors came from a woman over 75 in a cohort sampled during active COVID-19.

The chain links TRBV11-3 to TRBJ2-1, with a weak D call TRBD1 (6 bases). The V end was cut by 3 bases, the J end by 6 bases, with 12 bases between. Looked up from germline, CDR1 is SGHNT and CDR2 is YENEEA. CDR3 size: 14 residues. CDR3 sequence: CASSLGAGSNEQFF. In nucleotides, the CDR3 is TGTGCCAGCAGCTTGGGGGCCGGGTCCAATGAGCAGTTCTTC. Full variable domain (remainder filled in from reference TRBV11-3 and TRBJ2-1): EAGVVQSPRYKIIEKKQPVAFWCNPISGHNTLYWYLQNLGQGPELLIRYENEEAVDDSQLPKDRFSAERLKGVDSTLKIQPAELGDSAVYLCASSLGAGSNEQFFGPGTRLTVL.

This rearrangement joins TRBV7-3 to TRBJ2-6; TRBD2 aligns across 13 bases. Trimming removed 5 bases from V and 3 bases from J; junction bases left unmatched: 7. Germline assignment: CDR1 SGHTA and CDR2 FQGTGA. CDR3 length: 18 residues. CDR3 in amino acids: CASSTGLAGVGGANVLTF. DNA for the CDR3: TGTGCCAGCAGCACCGGACTAGCGGGGGTTGGTGGGGCCAACGTCCTGACTTTC. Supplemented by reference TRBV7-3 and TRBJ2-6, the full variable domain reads GAGVSQTPSNKVTEKGKYVELRCDPISGHTALYWYRQSLGQGPEFLIYFQGTGAADDSGLPNDRFFAVRPEGSVSTLKIQRTERGDSAVYLCASSTGLAGVGGANVLTFGAGSRLTVL.

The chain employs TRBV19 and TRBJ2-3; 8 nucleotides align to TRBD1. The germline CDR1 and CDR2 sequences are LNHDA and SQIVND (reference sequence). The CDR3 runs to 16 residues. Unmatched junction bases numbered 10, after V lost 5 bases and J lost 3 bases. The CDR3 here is CASSPTQGAWTDTQYF. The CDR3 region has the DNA TGTGCCAGTAGTCCTACTCAGGGGGCTTGGACAGATACGCAGTATTTT.

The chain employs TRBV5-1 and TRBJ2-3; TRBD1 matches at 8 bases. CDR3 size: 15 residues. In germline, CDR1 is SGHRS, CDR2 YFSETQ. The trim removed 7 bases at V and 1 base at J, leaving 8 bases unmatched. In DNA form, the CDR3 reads TGCGCCAGCTCACAGGACAGGGACCGCACAGATACGCAGTATTTT. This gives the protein CASSQDRDRTDTQYF.

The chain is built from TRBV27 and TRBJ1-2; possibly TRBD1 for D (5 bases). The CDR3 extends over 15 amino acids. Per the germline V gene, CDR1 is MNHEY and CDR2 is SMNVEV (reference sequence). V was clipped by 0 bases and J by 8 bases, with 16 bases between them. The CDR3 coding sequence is TGTGCCAGCAGTTTATCCCTCTCAGGGCTGGGGGGCTACACCTTC. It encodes CASSLSLSGLGGYTF.

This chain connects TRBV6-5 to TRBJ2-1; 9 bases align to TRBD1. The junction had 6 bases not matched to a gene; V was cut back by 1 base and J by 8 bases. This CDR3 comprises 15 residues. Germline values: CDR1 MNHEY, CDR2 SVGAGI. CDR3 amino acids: CASSYWGQGMDEQFF. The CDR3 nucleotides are TGTGCCAGCAGTTACTGGGGACAGGGCATGGATGAGCAGTTCTTC.

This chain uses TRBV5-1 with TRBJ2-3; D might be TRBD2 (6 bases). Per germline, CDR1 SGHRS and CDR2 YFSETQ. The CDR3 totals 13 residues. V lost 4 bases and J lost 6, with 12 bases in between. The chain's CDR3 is CASSRGLYDTQYF. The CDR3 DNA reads TGCGCCAGCAGCCGGGGACTTTACGATACGCAGTATTTT.

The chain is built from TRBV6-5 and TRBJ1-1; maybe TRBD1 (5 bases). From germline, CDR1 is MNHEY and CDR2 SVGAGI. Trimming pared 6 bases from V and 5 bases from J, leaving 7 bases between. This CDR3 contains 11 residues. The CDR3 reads CASSPGTEAFF. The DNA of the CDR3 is TGTGCCAGCAGCCCAGGGACTGAAGCTTTCTTT.

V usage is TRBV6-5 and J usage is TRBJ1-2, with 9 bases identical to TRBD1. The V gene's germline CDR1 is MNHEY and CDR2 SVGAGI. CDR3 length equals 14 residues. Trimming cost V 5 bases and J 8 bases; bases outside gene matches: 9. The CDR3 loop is CASSPLGTGWGYTF. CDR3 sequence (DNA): TGTGCCAGCAGTCCTTTAGGGACAGGGTGGGGCTACACCTTC.

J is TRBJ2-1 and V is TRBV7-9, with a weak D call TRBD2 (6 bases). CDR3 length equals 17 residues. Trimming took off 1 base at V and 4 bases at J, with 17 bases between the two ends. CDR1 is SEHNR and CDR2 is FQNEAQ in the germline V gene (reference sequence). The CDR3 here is CASSLDSLGTWYNEQFF. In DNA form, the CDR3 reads TGTGCCAGCAGCTTAGACAGTCTGGGGACTTGGTACAATGAGCAGTTCTTC.

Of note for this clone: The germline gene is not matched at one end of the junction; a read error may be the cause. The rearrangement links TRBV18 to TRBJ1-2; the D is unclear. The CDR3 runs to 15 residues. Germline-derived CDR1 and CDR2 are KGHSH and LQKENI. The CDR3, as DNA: TGTGCCAGCTCCCCACAGCCACCTGCTAACTATGGCTACACCTTC. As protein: CASSPQPPANYGYTF.

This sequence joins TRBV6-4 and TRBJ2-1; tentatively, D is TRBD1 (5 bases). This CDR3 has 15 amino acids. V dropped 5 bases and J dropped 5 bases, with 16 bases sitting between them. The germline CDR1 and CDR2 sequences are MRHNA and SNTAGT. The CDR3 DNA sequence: TGTGCCAGCAGTAAGGAGTTGGGGCAGAACAATGAGCAGTTCTTC. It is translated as CASSKELGQNNEQFF.

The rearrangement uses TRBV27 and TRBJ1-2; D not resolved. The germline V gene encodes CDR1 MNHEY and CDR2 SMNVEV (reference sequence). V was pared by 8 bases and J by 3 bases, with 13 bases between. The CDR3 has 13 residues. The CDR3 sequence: CASRSRVHYGYTF. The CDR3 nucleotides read TGTGCCAGCCGTTCTCGGGTGCACTATGGCTACACCTTC.

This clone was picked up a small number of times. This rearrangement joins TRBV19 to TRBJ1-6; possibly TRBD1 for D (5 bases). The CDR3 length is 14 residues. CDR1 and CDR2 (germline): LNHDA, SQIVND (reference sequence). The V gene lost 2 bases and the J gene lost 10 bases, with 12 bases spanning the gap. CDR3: CASSITAGYSPLHF. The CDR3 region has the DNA TGTGCCAGTAGTATAACGGCAGGGTACTCACCCCTCCACTTT.

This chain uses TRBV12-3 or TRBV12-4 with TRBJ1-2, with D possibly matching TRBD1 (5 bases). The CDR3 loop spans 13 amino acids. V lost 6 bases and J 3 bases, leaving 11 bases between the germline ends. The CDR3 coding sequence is TGTGCCAGCAGAATCCAGGGTGACTATGGCTACACCTTC. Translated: CASRIQGDYGYTF.

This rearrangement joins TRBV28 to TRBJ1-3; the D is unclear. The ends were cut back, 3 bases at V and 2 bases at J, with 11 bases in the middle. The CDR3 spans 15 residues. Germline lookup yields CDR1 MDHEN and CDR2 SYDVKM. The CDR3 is CASSFTAATGNTIYF. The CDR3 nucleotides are TGTGCCAGCAGTTTCACCGCCGCGACTGGAAACACCATATATTTT.

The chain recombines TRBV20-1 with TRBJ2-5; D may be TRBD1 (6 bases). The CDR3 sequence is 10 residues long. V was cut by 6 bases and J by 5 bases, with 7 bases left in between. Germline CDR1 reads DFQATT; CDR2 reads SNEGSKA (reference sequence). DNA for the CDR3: TGCAGTGCGAGGGGGGAGACCCAGTACTTC. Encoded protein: CSARGETQYF.

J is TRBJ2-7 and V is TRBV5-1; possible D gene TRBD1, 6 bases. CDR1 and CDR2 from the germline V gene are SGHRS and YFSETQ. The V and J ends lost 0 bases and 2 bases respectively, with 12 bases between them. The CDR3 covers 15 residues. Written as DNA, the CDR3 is TGCGCCAGCAGCTTGGTTCCGGACAGACCCTACGAGCAGTACTTC. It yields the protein CASSLVPDRPYEQYF.

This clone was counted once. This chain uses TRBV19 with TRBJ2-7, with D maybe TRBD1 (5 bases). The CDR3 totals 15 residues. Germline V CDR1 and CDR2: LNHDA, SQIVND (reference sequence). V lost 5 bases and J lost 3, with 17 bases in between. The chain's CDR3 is CASSSKGDIFYEQYF. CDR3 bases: TGTGCCAGTAGTTCTAAAGGGGATATCTTCTACGAGCAGTACTTC.

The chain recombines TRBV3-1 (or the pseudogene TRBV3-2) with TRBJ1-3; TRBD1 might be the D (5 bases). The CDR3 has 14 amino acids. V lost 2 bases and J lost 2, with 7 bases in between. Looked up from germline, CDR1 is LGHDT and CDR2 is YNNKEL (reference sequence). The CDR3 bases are TGTGCCAGCAGCCAAATGACAGCTGGAAACACCATATATTTT. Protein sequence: CASSQMTAGNTIYF.

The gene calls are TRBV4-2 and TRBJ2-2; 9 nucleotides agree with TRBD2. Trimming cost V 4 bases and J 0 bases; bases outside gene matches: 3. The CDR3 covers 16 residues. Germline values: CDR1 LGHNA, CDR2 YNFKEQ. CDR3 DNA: TGTGCCAGCAGCCCTAGCGGGGACACGAACACCGGGGAGCTGTTTTTT. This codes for CASSPSGDTNTGELFF.